Each of the 29 T cell receptor beta chains below was sequenced from the same sample in a study of blood T cell repertoires in COVID-19. Profiled with immunoSEQ multiplex PCR; TCRdb holds only in-frame clones, not every one. Of 270,000 or so clones listed, about 89% are singletons. Material: peripheral blood. These TCRs come from a woman in her forties who had recovered from COVID-19.

The chain couples TRBV7-2 to TRBJ2-7; D may be TRBD2 (6 bases). Trimming stripped 5 bases from V and 13 bases from J, with 21 bases between. Germline V gene data show CDR1 as SGHTA and CDR2 as FQGNSA. The CDR3 loop spans 13 amino acids. The CDR3 protein is CASSRGLGDSFYF. The CDR3 DNA reads TGTGCCAGCAGCCGGGGTCTAGGGGACTCTTTCTACTTC.

The chain joins TRBV11-2 to TRBJ2-2; D might be TRBD2 (5 bases). Between the trimmed V and J ends, which lost 2 bases and 4 bases, there was a span of 17 bases. There are 17 residues in the CDR3. Germline CDR1 is SGHAT and CDR2 is FQNNGV. CDR3 sequence: CASSLLRDSMGTGELFF. In DNA, the CDR3 is TGTGCCAGCAGCTTACTCCGGGATTCCATGGGCACCGGGGAGCTGTTTTTT.

V gene TRBV27 combines with J gene TRBJ2-7; maybe TRBD1 (6 bases). The CDR3 has 14 residues. The germline V gene has CDR1 MNHEY and CDR2 SMNVEV (reference sequence). V was clipped by 6 bases and J by 0 bases, with 12 bases between them. CDR3 DNA sequence: TGTGCCAGCAGCCGGGACATGAGCTCCTACGAGCAGTACTTC. Protein: CASSRDMSSYEQYF.

The chain has TRBV29-1 and TRBJ1-4, with D unclear. The CDR3 is 13 amino acids. V lost 0 bases, J lost 4 bases, and 6 bases lay in between. CDR1 is SQVTM, CDR2 ANQGSEA, per germline. The DNA of the CDR3 is TGCAGCGTTGAAGAGTCGGGTAATGAAAAACTGTTTTTT. It encodes CSVEESGNEKLFF.

V usage is TRBV19 and J usage is TRBJ1-3, with D unresolved. In germline, CDR1 is LNHDA, CDR2 SQIVND (reference sequence). V gave up 4 bases and J gave up 2 bases, with 12 bases separating them. CDR3 length: 15 amino acids. The CDR3 DNA sequence: TGTGCCAGTAGTAGATACTCCGGGGCTGGAAACACCATATATTTT. Encoded protein: CASSRYSGAGNTIYF.

This chain joins TRBV7-2 and TRBJ2-7; 8 positions agree with TRBD1. Germline CDR1 reads SGHTA; CDR2 reads FQGNSA. V lost 6 bases and J lost 2; bases outside the gene matches: 6. This CDR3 spans 14 amino acids. CDR3 loop: CASSDRGGTYEQYF. CDR3 sequence (DNA): TGTGCCAGCAGTGACAGGGGAGGAACCTACGAGCAGTACTTC.

The chain links TRBV11-3 to TRBJ2-7, with D tentatively TRBD2 (6 bases). Germline-derived CDR1 and CDR2 are SGHNT and YENEEA. The CDR3 consists of 13 residues. V was shortened by 6 bases and J by 5 bases, with 14 bases between the two germline ends. CDR3 amino acids: CASSLGRFHEQYF. CDR3 coding DNA: TGTGCCAGCAGTCTAGGGAGGTTCCACGAGCAGTACTTC. The whole variable domain, remainder taken from reference TRBV11-3 and TRBJ2-7, is EAGVVQSPRYKIIEKKQPVAFWCNPISGHNTLYWYLQNLGQGPELLIRYENEEAVDDSQLPKDRFSAERLKGVDSTLKIQPAELGDSAVYLCASSLGRFHEQYFGPGTRLTVT.

The J gene is TRBJ2-2, the V gene TRBV5-1; TRBD1 might be the D (5 bases). The CDR3 has 16 residues. V was pared by 0 bases and J by 6 bases, with 15 bases between. The germline V gene has CDR1 SGHRS and CDR2 YFSETQ. CDR3 in DNA: TGCGCCAGCAGCTTGGTTGCAGGGCCCCAGTCCGGGGAGCTGTTTTTT. This codes for CASSLVAGPQSGELFF.

The rearrangement uses TRBV7-2 and TRBJ2-7, with TRBD1 as a possible D gene (5 bases). Germline CDR1 reads SGHTA; CDR2 reads FQGNSA. Trimming stripped 6 bases from V and 6 bases from J, with 9 bases between. The CDR3 totals 11 residues. This CDR3 is CASSRQTEQYF. CDR3 DNA sequence: TGTGCCAGCAGTCGACAGACCGAGCAGTACTTC. Full variable domain (missing parts from reference TRBV7-2 and TRBJ2-7): GAGVSQSPSNKVTEKGKDVELRCDPISGHTALYWYRQSLGQGLEFLIYFQGNSAPDKSGLPSDRFSAERTGGSVSTLTIQRTQQEDSAVYLCASSRQTEQYFGPGTRLTVT.

V and J are TRBV27 and TRBJ2-2; D perhaps matches TRBD2 (5 bases). The V gene's germline CDR1 is MNHEY and CDR2 SMNVEV (reference sequence). V was cut by 5 bases and J by 0 bases, with 19 bases left in between. The CDR3 extends over 18 amino acids. CDR3 sequence: CASSPRPGVGPNTGELFF. CDR3 DNA sequence: TGTGCCAGCAGTCCGCGCCCCGGGGTTGGCCCGAACACCGGGGAGCTGTTTTTT.

The J gene is TRBJ1-5, the V gene TRBV10-1, with D hard to call. Trimming took off 4 bases at V and 0 bases at J, with 4 bases between the two ends. CDR3 length equals 13 residues. Germline loops: CDR1 WNHNN, CDR2 SYGVQD (reference sequence). The CDR3 sequence is CASSAYSNQPQHF. CDR3 coding DNA: TGCGCCAGCAGTGCTTATAGCAATCAGCCCCAGCATTTT.

This clone showed up just once. V gene TRBV7-2 combines with J gene TRBJ2-5, with 9 nucleotides matching TRBD2. The CDR3 extends over 17 amino acids. Trimming cost V 1 base and J 2 bases; bases outside gene matches: 8. The germline gives CDR1 SGHTA, CDR2 FQGNSA. The CDR3 is CASSLGGLAGFQETQYF. DNA of the CDR3: TGTGCCAGCAGCTTAGGAGGGCTAGCGGGGTTTCAAGAGACCCAGTACTTC.

This clone came up a few times. The chain carries TRBV11-2 and TRBJ1-1; D is unclear. The CDR3 spans 15 residues. The V gene's germline CDR1 is SGHAT and CDR2 FQNNGV. V lost 6 bases and J lost 0, with 14 bases in between. CDR3 in DNA: TGTGCCAGCAGGCCCCAAGCTGCCATGAACACTGAAGCTTTCTTT. Protein product: CASRPQAAMNTEAFF.

The chain is built from TRBV5-1 and TRBJ1-3; 7 bases agree with TRBD1. Per germline, CDR1 SGHRS and CDR2 YFSETQ. With 4 bases clipped from V and 0 bases from J, the junction kept 7 bases outside the gene matches. This CDR3 is 16 amino acids long. The CDR3 reads CASSQGGTSSGNTIYF. The CDR3 nucleotides are TGCGCCAGCAGCCAGGGGGGCACGAGCTCTGGAAACACCATATATTTT.

The CDR3, as DNA: TGTGCCACCAGTGAGGGACAGGGAACGGTTACCGGGGAGCTGTTTTTT. The encoded protein is CATSEGQGTVTGELFF. The J gene is TRBJ2-2, the V gene TRBV24-1; 9 nucleotides match TRBD1. The CDR3 has 16 residues. Germline CDR1 KGHDR, CDR2 SFDVKD. V dropped 4 bases and J dropped 5; count of bases not matched to a gene: 7.

The chain recombines TRBV7-3 with TRBJ2-2; 9 nucleotides align to TRBD1. The V gene's germline CDR1 is SGHTA and CDR2 FQGTGA. Unmatched junction bases numbered 11, after V lost 5 bases and J lost 13 bases. The length of the CDR3 is 14 residues. DNA of the CDR3: TGTGCCAGCAGCCAGGGGGACAGGGCACCCCCGCTGTTTTTT. It specifies CASSQGDRAPPLFF.

The CDR3 reads CASSSSGQGEETQYF. The CDR3 DNA reads as TGTGCCAGCAGTTCCTCGGGACAGGGAGAAGAGACCCAGTACTTC. This rearrangement joins TRBV27 to TRBJ2-5; 9 positions agree with TRBD1. The CDR3 is made up of 15 amino acids. CDR1 is MNHEY and CDR2 is SMNVEV in the germline V gene (reference sequence). V was clipped by 4 bases and J by 3 bases; unmatched bases: 6.

V usage is TRBV18 and J usage is TRBJ1-6; D is unclear. Germline loops: CDR1 KGHSH, CDR2 LQKENI. V was trimmed by 3 bases and J by 6 bases, leaving 6 bases between them. This CDR3 is 13 amino acids long. The DNA for the CDR3 is TGTGCCAGCTCACCTAATTTTAATTCACCCCTCCACTTT. This codes for CASSPNFNSPLHF.

The chain carries TRBV2 and TRBJ1-5, with 12 bases identical to TRBD1. The CDR3 contains 16 residues. Germline trimming cut 7 bases from V and 3 bases from J; bases unmatched to any gene: 7. The V gene's germline CDR1 is SNHLY and CDR2 FYNNEI. The CDR3 protein is CASTAGTGGNNQPQHF. The CDR3 coding sequence is TGTGCCAGCACAGCTGGGACAGGGGGCAACAATCAGCCCCAGCATTTT.

The chain joins TRBV19 to TRBJ2-7, with TRBD2 identical over 9 bases. V shed 6 bases, J shed 5 bases, and the junction held 8 bases outside the gene matches. The CDR3 runs to 14 residues. Germline CDR1 reads LNHDA; CDR2 reads SQIVND (reference sequence). The CDR3 loop is CASRKREVQDEQYF. The CDR3 DNA reads TGTGCCAGTAGAAAGCGGGAGGTTCAGGACGAGCAGTACTTC.

There are a few counts of this clone. The chain couples TRBV7-9 to TRBJ2-1, with 9 bases fitting TRBD1. CDR1 SEHNR and CDR2 FQNEAQ come from the germline V gene (reference sequence). V lost 5 bases to trimming and J lost 1 base; unmatched junction nucleotides: 3. The CDR3 totals 15 residues. CDR3 coding DNA: TGTGCCAGCAGCCCACAGGGGGCTTCCTACAATGAGCAGTTCTTC. This codes for CASSPQGASYNEQFF. The full variable domain, its missing parts supplied by reference TRBV7-9 and TRBJ2-1, is DTGVSQNPRHKITKRGQNVTFRCDPISEHNRLYWYRQTLGQGPEFLTYFQNEAQLEKSRLLSDRFSAERPKGSFSTLEIQRTEQGDSAMYLCASSPQGASYNEQFFGPGTRLTVL.

The chain recombines TRBV7-3 with TRBJ2-1; D not resolved. Trimming stripped 5 bases from V and 6 bases from J, with 14 bases between. Germline V gives CDR1 SGHTA, CDR2 FQGTGA. The CDR3 spans 14 residues. The DNA for the CDR3 is TGTGCCAGCAGCCGAGCGACGAGCTTCAATGAGCAGTTCTTC. It translates to CASSRATSFNEQFF.

V usage is TRBV4-2 and J usage is TRBJ2-1, with D possibly being TRBD2 (6 bases). The V end lost 8 bases, the J end lost 8 bases, and 19 bases lay between the germline ends. This CDR3 is built from 14 residues. In germline, CDR1 is LGHNA, CDR2 YNFKEQ. The CDR3 sequence: CASGTTSGDDEQFF. CDR3 sequence (DNA): TGTGCCAGCGGAACTACCTCGGGAGATGATGAGCAGTTCTTC.

V and J are TRBV9 and TRBJ1-6, with 9 bases that match TRBD1. The CDR3 spans 20 residues. Losses at the gene ends were 3 bases for V and 8 bases for J; bases not matched to a gene: 21. CDR1 and CDR2 (germline): SGDLS, YYNGEE. CDR3 sequence (DNA): TGTGCCAGCAGCGATCGAGACGGGGGGACAGGGACCGGGAGGGATTCACCCCTCCACTTT. As protein: CASSDRDGGTGTGRDSPLHF.

This chain uses TRBV3-1 (or the pseudogene TRBV3-2) with TRBJ2-5; the D gene is possibly TRBD1 (6 bases). The ends were cut back, 3 bases at V and 1 base at J, with 9 bases in the middle. Germline loops: CDR1 LGHDT, CDR2 YNNKEL (reference sequence). CDR3 length equals 14 residues. The CDR3 bases are TGTGCCAGCAGCCATGTCAGGGGCCAAGAGACCCAGTACTTC. Protein sequence: CASSHVRGQETQYF.

V usage is TRBV10-3 and J usage is TRBJ2-2; maybe TRBD2 (6 bases). V was shortened by 2 bases and J by 6 bases, with 7 bases between the two germline ends. CDR1 is ENHRY, CDR2 SYGVKD, per germline. The CDR3 runs 13 residues. CDR3 sequence reads: CAISEREAGELFF. The CDR3 DNA reads TGTGCCATCAGTGAGAGGGAGGCCGGGGAGCTGTTTTTT.

This clone was seen just once. V and J are TRBV5-1 and TRBJ1-2, with D possibly being TRBD1 (5 bases). CDR1 SGHRS and CDR2 YFSETQ come from the germline V gene. V was trimmed by 4 bases and J by 3 bases, leaving 13 bases between them. The CDR3 is made up of 14 amino acids. CDR3 sequence: CASSQAPQDYGYTF. CDR3 DNA sequence: TGCGCCAGCAGCCAAGCACCACAGGACTATGGCTACACCTTC.

This clone was seen once. The rearrangement joins TRBV3-1 (or the pseudogene TRBV3-2) to TRBJ2-1, with TRBD2 identical over 12 bases. With 4 bases clipped from V and 6 bases from J, the junction kept 7 bases outside the gene matches. From germline, CDR1 is LGHDT and CDR2 YNNKEL (reference sequence). This CDR3 region has 16 residues. This chain's CDR3 is CASSPLAGGPTNEQFF. DNA of the CDR3: TGTGCCAGCAGCCCGCTAGCGGGAGGGCCTACCAATGAGCAGTTCTTC.

The chain is built from TRBV7-9 and TRBJ2-3; maybe TRBD2 (5 bases). With 5 bases removed from V and 0 bases from J, the gap between germline ends came to 15 bases. This CDR3 region has 16 residues. The V gene's germline CDR1 is SEHNR and CDR2 FQNEAQ (reference sequence). The CDR3 loop is CASSTGNGESTDTQYF. CDR3 coding DNA: TGTGCCAGCAGCACCGGGAACGGCGAGAGCACAGATACGCAGTATTTT.